This T cell receptor beta chain originates from a study of blood T cell repertoires in COVID-19. Whole-study context: The United States, Italy and Spain supplied acute and convalescent COVID-19 samples. T cells, B-cell-depleted T cells, or PBMCs supplied cDNA or gDNA.

CDR3 length: 14 amino acids. Germline assignment: CDR1 LGHDT and CDR2 YNNKEL (reference sequence). Trimming shortened V by 5 bases and J by 2 bases, and 12 bases separated the two germline ends. Under the authors' procedure: Reference gene primer amplification in the assay estimated nucleated cell counts. TCRdb keeps only in-frame clones here, not all; method: immunoSEQ multiplex PCR. V, J and clone size are taken as reported in that table, and D and trimming were inferred from the DNA itself. Here the sample spans roughly 160,000 clones, 65% to 90% being singletons. The chain has TRBV3-1 (or the pseudogene TRBV3-2) and TRBJ1-2, with D uncertain. Sequencing was done on a sample of peripheral blood. This clonotype originated in a man aged 55 to 69 with acute or convalescent COVID-19. CDR3 in amino acids: CASSSSRMNYGYTF. CDR3 DNA: TGTGCCAGCAGCTCCTCGAGGATGAACTATGGCTACACCTTC.